These T cell receptor beta chains were read from a single sample in a study of regulatory T cells in long-lasting Graves disease. TCRdb recomputed calls from the multiplex PCR reads with MiXCR, one row per CDR3 protein. The sample contains around 450,000 distinct CDR3 sequences, 15% to 20% of which appear only once. These data were also filed under a second study, of T cells in Graves' hyperthyroidism and ophthalmopathy.

Source: peripheral blood mononuclear cells (PBMCs), taken at new diagnosis, from a patient treated with antithyroid drugs. These receptors all stem from a man between 40 and 49 years old with Graves disease. CDR3s include the opening cysteine and the closing phenylalanine or tryptophan. Fields, in order: D gene, CDR3 length, clone size, V gene, J gene, CDR3 protein, CDR3 DNA. The D gene is left open where the match is weak. A clone size is listed for some rows: how often the clone was seen (once, few, many), or a class if it is expanded.

.,16,.,TRBV18,TRBJ2-7,CASSPRGRGSSYEQYF,TGTGCCAGCTCACCAAGAGGCCGGGGGAGCTCCTACGAGCAGTACTTC
.,13,many,TRBV20-1,TRBJ2-1,CSANAPSYNEQFF,TGCAGTGCTAACGCCCCGTCCTACAATGAGCAGTTCTTC
.,15,.,TRBV2,TRBJ1-1,CASSEDPGEYTEAFF,TGTGCCAGCAGTGAAGATCCGGGCGAGTACACTGAAGCTTTCTTT
.,14,many,TRBV24-1,TRBJ1-5,CATSEGRRDQPQHF,TGTGCCACCAGTGAGGGACGGAGAGATCAGCCCCAGCATTTT
TRBD2,14,many,TRBV10-3,TRBJ2-5,CAISASGRGETQYF,TGTGCCATCAGTGCTAGCGGGAGAGGGGAGACCCAGTACTTC
.,12,many,TRBV12-3/TRBV12-4,TRBJ1-2,CASSPGIYGYTF,TGTGCCAGCAGTCCTGGGATCTATGGCTACACCTTC
.,12,many,TRBV5-8,TRBJ2-1,CASSSLGGEQFF,TGTGCCAGCAGCTCGCTAGGAGGGGAGCAGTTCTTC
TRBD1,16,many,TRBV7-8,TRBJ1-5,CASSKRTGFGNQPQHF,TGTGCCAGCAGCAAAAGGACAGGGTTTGGCAATCAGCCCCAGCATTTT
.,16,many,TRBV12-3/TRBV12-4,TRBJ2-1,CASSFTAGAVYNEQFF,TGTGCCAGCAGTTTTACAGCTGGGGCGGTCTACAATGAGCAGTTCTTC
.,14,few,TRBV7-3,TRBJ2-3,CASSPGWARDTQYF,TGTGCCAGCAGCCCCGGGTGGGCAAGAGATACGCAGTATTTT
.,13,.,TRBV20-1,TRBJ1-5,CSATDETNQPQHF,TGCAGTGCTACGGACGAAACCAATCAGCCCCAGCATTTT
TRBD1,13,many,TRBV2,TRBJ2-7,CASSGQGGYEQYF,TGTGCCAGCAGTGGACAGGGGGGCTACGAGCAGTACTTC
TRBD1,14,few,TRBV2,TRBJ2-7,CASRSGQGVGEQYF,TGTGCCAGCAGGTCGGGACAGGGCGTTGGCGAGCAGTACTTC
.,15,many,TRBV24-1,TRBJ2-1,CATSASGHSYNEQFF,TGTGCCACCAGTGCCTCGGGGCACTCCTACAATGAGCAGTTCTTC
.,13,many,TRBV20-1,TRBJ1-1,CSALGAENTEAFF,TGCAGTGCCTTAGGGGCGGAGAACACTGAAGCTTTCTTT
.,12,many,TRBV5-1,TRBJ1-2,CASSSGQYGYTF,TGCGCCAGCAGCTCAGGACAGTATGGCTACACCTTC
TRBD1,14,few,TRBV19,TRBJ2-7,CASSVDRQASEQYF,TGTGCCAGTAGCGTGGACAGGCAGGCGTCCGAGCAGTACTTC
.,13,.,TRBV6-1,TRBJ1-5,CASSRSSESPQHF,TGTGCCAGCAGCCGTTCCTCCGAGTCGCCCCAGCATTTT
.,16,many,TRBV5-6,TRBJ2-1,CASSPDPTTAYNEQFF,TGTGCCAGCAGCCCCGACCCCACTACGGCTTACAATGAGCAGTTCTTC
.,13,many,TRBV2,TRBJ2-7,CASSPGGRYEQYF,TGTGCCAGCAGTCCCGGGGGTCGGTACGAGCAGTACTTC
TRBD2,20,.,TRBV5-1,TRBJ2-1,CASSSPLTSGRASVGNEQFF,TGCGCCAGCAGCTCCCCGCTCACTAGCGGGAGGGCCTCGGTGGGCAATGAGCAGTTCTTC
.,15,.,TRBV6-1,TRBJ1-3,CASSRRDFSGNTIYF,TGTGCCAGCAGTAGAAGGGATTTCTCTGGAAACACCATATATTTT
TRBD2,14,many,TRBV28,TRBJ2-1,CASSYPGTSGQQFF,TGTGCCAGCAGTTACCCCGGGACTAGCGGGCAGCAGTTCTTC
.,12,many,TRBV30,TRBJ2-3,CAWILRTDTQYF,TGTGCCTGGATCCTTCGCACAGATACGCAGTATTTT
.,18,.,TRBV20-1,TRBJ2-1,CSAQPLHLGAKAYNEQFF,TGCAGTGCTCAACCCCTACATCTAGGGGCCAAGGCCTACAATGAGCAGTTCTTC
.,14,.,TRBV12-3/TRBV12-4,TRBJ1-5,CASSLNRGPQPQHF,TGTGCCAGCAGTTTAAATCGGGGTCCCCAGCCCCAGCATTTT
.,14,many,TRBV11-2,TRBJ1-2,CASSLDRANYGYTF,TGTGCCAGCAGCTTAGACAGGGCTAACTATGGCTACACCTTC
.,15,many,TRBV5-1,TRBJ1-1,CASSPGGQLNTEAFF,TGCGCCAGCAGCCCCGGCGGACAGCTGAACACTGAAGCTTTCTTT
TRBD2,14,many,TRBV7-8,TRBJ2-5,CASSLPRLAGTQYF,TGTGCCAGCAGCTTACCCAGACTAGCGGGGACCCAGTACTTC
.,12,many,TRBV28,TRBJ1-1,CASSFRRTEAFF,TGTGCCAGCAGTTTCAGGCGGACTGAAGCTTTCTTT
TRBD2,17,.,TRBV3-1,TRBJ2-5,CASSQTRVGLAGETQYF,TGTGCCAGCAGCCAAACCCGCGTTGGGCTAGCGGGAGAGACCCAGTACTTC
TRBD2,17,many,TRBV5-1,TRBJ2-3,CASKRLAGSDSTDTQYF,TGCGCCAGCAAGCGGCTAGCGGGGAGTGATAGCACAGATACGCAGTATTTT
.,19,.,TRBV18,TRBJ2-5,CASSPLPAPGDVSRETQYF,TGTGCCAGCTCACCTCTCCCCGCCCCGGGGGACGTGTCAAGAGAGACCCAGTACTTC
.,14,.,TRBV19,TRBJ1-2,CASRKDLYNYGYTF,TGTGCCAGTAGGAAGGACCTTTATAACTATGGCTACACCTTC
TRBD1,16,many,TRBV18,TRBJ2-2,CASSPPGGRSTGELFF,TGTGCCAGCTCACCTCCAGGGGGCCGGTCCACCGGGGAGCTGTTTTTT
.,14,many,TRBV27,TRBJ2-3,CASSLNRAWDTQYF,TGTGCCAGCAGTTTAAACAGGGCGTGGGATACGCAGTATTTT
TRBD2,16,.,TRBV27,TRBJ2-2,CASMIRLAGHTGELFF,TGTGCCAGCATGATCCGACTAGCGGGACACACCGGGGAGCTGTTTTTT
TRBD1,14,many,TRBV20-1,TRBJ1-2,CSAREIQGAYGYTF,TGCAGTGCTAGAGAAATACAGGGGGCATATGGCTACACCTTC